These 29 T cell receptor beta chains were sequenced from one sample in a study of T cell repertoires in ileal Crohn's disease (dated by TCRdb to the late 2010s). The library relied on the immunoSEQ multiplex PCR assay. Sourced from immuneACCESS, this table was stored by TCRdb with only in-frame sequences that have V and J called. A share of the clones is absent; for the studies checked, an unresolved V gene accounts for under half, and the remainder has no known explanation. The sample yields under 35,000 clones; about 82% were counted once. The top ten clonotypes cover roughly 20% of the sample. Sequenced sample: ileal tissue. Receptors were obtained from an adult with Crohn's disease.

V and J are TRBV7-2 and TRBJ1-1; perhaps TRBD1 as D (6 bases). The CDR3 contains 14 residues. Germline V gene data show CDR1 as SGHTA and CDR2 as FQGNSA. V was cut by 6 bases and J by 2 bases, with 13 bases left in between. The chain's CDR3 is CASSRRQVNTEAFF. In DNA, the CDR3 is TGTGCCAGCAGTCGTAGACAGGTCAACACTGAAGCTTTCTTT.

The chain is built from TRBV7-2 and TRBJ2-7; the match to TRBD2 covers 12 bases. The J segment lost 4 bases and the V segment lost 2 bases, leaving 6 bases of the junction unmatched. The germline gives CDR1 SGHTA, CDR2 FQGNSA. CDR3 length: 16 amino acids. CDR3 nucleotides: TGTGCCAGCAGCTTATCCCGGACTAGCGGGAAATACGAGCAGTACTTC. It encodes CASSLSRTSGKYEQYF.

The gene calls are TRBV2 and TRBJ2-7; TRBD2 agrees at 7 bases. V trimming: 7 bases; J trimming: 0 bases; junction bases outside the gene matches: 6. Looked up from germline, CDR1 is SNHLY and CDR2 is FYNNEI. The CDR3 is 14 residues long. CDR3 bases: TGTGCCAGCAAAGCGGGGTCACCCTCCTACGAGCAGTACTTC. Translated, it gives CASKAGSPSYEQYF.

The chain joins TRBV19 to TRBJ1-5, with 8 bases that match TRBD1. V was clipped by 5 bases and J by 6 bases; unmatched bases: 9. Per the germline V gene, CDR1 is LNHDA and CDR2 is SQIVND (reference sequence). The CDR3 is 15 amino acids. Here the CDR3 DNA reads TGTGCCAGTAGTCCACCAGGGGGCCGGGGTCAGCCCCAGCATTTT. Residues: CASSPPGGRGQPQHF. The full variable domain, in which reference TRBV19 and TRBJ1-5 provide the parts outside the CDR3, is DGGITQSPKYLFRKEGQNVTLSCEQNLNHDAMYWYRQDPGQGLRLIYYSQIVNDFQKGDIAEGYSVSREKKESFPLTVTSAQKNPTAFYLCASSPPGGRGQPQHFGDGTRLSIL.

The chain recombines TRBV13 with TRBJ2-7; D ambiguous. This CDR3 spans 13 amino acids. The germline CDR1 and CDR2 sequences are PRHDT and FYEKMQ (reference sequence). Trimming removed 3 bases at V and 0 bases at J, with 6 bases between. This CDR3 is CASSFTNSYEQYF. The CDR3 coding sequence is TGTGCCAGCAGCTTTACTAACTCCTACGAGCAGTACTTC.

This clone appeared once. The V and J genes are TRBV6-6 and TRBJ1-4; D gene uncertain. Germline assignment: CDR1 MNHNY and CDR2 SVGAGI (reference sequence). Between the trimmed V and J ends, which lost 6 bases and 5 bases, there was a span of 13 bases. The CDR3 has 14 amino acids. The DNA for the CDR3 is TGTGCCAGCAGACTCTCGAAGGAGAATGAAAAACTGTTTTTT. Its translation: CASRLSKENEKLFF.

This clone appeared a single time. The rearrangement joins TRBV6-5 to TRBJ1-5; no definite D call. The CDR3 has 13 amino acids. Germline V gene lookup returns CDR1 MNHEY and CDR2 SVGAGI. Trimming pared 0 bases from V and 5 bases from J, leaving 5 bases between. CDR3 bases: TGTGCCAGCAGTTACTCGAGAGATCAGCCCCAGCATTTT. Translated, it gives CASSYSRDQPQHF.

The V call is TRBV27, the J call TRBJ1-2; unclear D gene. Germline CDR1 is MNHEY and CDR2 is SMNVEV (reference sequence). The CDR3 runs 13 residues. Trimming left V 5 bases short and J 8 bases short, with 15 bases between. The CDR3 protein is CASSPLRRQGYTF. CDR3 DNA: TGTGCCAGCAGTCCCTTACGGCGGCAGGGCTACACCTTC.

CDR3 amino acids: CASSLPGLLNTGELFF. The CDR3 bases are TGTGCCAGTAGTTTGCCGGGACTCCTAAACACCGGGGAGCTGTTTTTT. The V gene is TRBV19, the J gene TRBJ2-2, with D possibly TRBD2 on 6 matching bases. CDR3 size: 16 residues. Looked up from germline, CDR1 is LNHDA and CDR2 is SQIVND (reference sequence). V was clipped by 5 bases and J by 2 bases, with 15 bases between them. Full variable domain (missing parts from reference TRBV19 and TRBJ2-2): DGGITQSPKYLFRKEGQNVTLSCEQNLNHDAMYWYRQDPGQGLRLIYYSQIVNDFQKGDIAEGYSVSREKKESFPLTVTSAQKNPTAFYLCASSLPGLLNTGELFFGEGSRLTVL.

This clone was found once. The chain uses TRBV5-1 and TRBJ1-1, with D maybe TRBD1 (5 bases). Germline assignment: CDR1 SGHRS and CDR2 YFSETQ. CDR3 size: 13 residues. V shed 1 base and J shed 3 bases, with 7 bases lying between them. CDR3 protein: CASSLWGDTEAFF. The CDR3, as DNA: TGCGCCAGCAGCTTGTGGGGGGACACTGAAGCTTTCTTT.

This clone was counted a single time. The V gene is TRBV15, the J gene TRBJ2-7; D may be TRBD1 (5 bases). V was cut by 2 bases and J by 5 bases, with 13 bases left in between. Germline V gives CDR1 LNHNV, CDR2 YYDKDF (reference sequence). This CDR3 region has 14 residues. As DNA, the CDR3 is TGTGCCACCAGCAGATCGCAGGGTCTCCACGAGCAGTACTTC. Its protein is CATSRSQGLHEQYF.

This clone was observed once. V usage is TRBV7-2 and J usage is TRBJ1-1, with 7 bases identical to TRBD1. J was trimmed by 12 bases and V by 5 bases; bases with no gene match: 12. Germline CDR1 and CDR2: SGHTA and FQGNSA. The CDR3 contains 13 residues. CDR3 loop: CASSPGTALPPFF. CDR3 sequence (DNA): TGTGCCAGCAGCCCCGGGACAGCTCTTCCCCCTTTCTTT.

This clone showed up just a few times. The chain carries TRBV5-1 and TRBJ1-2; D perhaps matches TRBD1 (6 bases). Trimming removed 2 bases from V and 8 bases from J, with 13 bases in between. The CDR3 spans 13 residues. In germline, CDR1 is SGHRS, CDR2 YFSETQ. The CDR3 DNA reads TGCGCCAGCAGCTTACAGGGAACGGGAGGCTACACCTTC. Encoded protein: CASSLQGTGGYTF.

The chain combines TRBV6-1 with TRBJ2-7; maybe TRBD2 (5 bases). The CDR3 totals 14 residues. V was trimmed by 1 base and J by 2 bases, leaving 9 bases between them. The germline V gene encodes CDR1 MNHNS and CDR2 SASEGT. This chain's CDR3 is CASSEVGLAYEQYF. The CDR3 DNA follows: TGTGCCAGCAGTGAAGTTGGACTCGCCTACGAGCAGTACTTC.

The V call is TRBV18, the J call TRBJ2-1; TRBD1 aligns across 8 bases. There are 15 residues in the CDR3. Germline V gene lookup returns CDR1 KGHSH and CDR2 LQKENI. After removal of 8 bases from V and 7 bases from J, the junction contained 13 bases not matched to a gene. The CDR3 loop reads CASGRTGPTGNEQFF. Written as DNA, the CDR3 is TGTGCCAGCGGAAGGACAGGGCCTACAGGAAATGAGCAGTTCTTC.

The chain carries TRBV19 and TRBJ1-1; 7 nucleotides match TRBD1. CDR3 size: 14 residues. CDR1 is LNHDA and CDR2 is SQIVND in the germline V gene (reference sequence). The junction had 4 bases not matched to a gene; V was cut back by 6 bases and J by 0 bases. CDR3 sequence (DNA): TGTGCCAGTAGGACAGGGACGATGAACACTGAAGCTTTCTTT. It codes for CASRTGTMNTEAFF.

This clone turned up a few times. This chain joins TRBV5-6 and TRBJ2-7; no definite D call. Per germline, CDR1 SGHDT and CDR2 YYEEEE. The CDR3 is made up of 13 amino acids. Trimming took off 2 bases at V and 3 bases at J, with 9 bases between the two ends. The CDR3 loop reads CASSLPENYEQYF. The CDR3 DNA reads as TGTGCCAGCAGCTTACCCGAGAACTACGAGCAGTACTTC.

This chain joins TRBV30 and TRBJ2-3; TRBD2 matches at 11 bases. Germline CDR1 reads GTSNPN; CDR2 reads SVGIG (reference sequence). This CDR3 comprises 14 residues. The trim removed 5 bases at V and 1 base at J, leaving 2 bases unmatched. CDR3 residues: CAWSLAGGTDTQYF. The CDR3 coding sequence is TGTGCCTGGTCACTAGCGGGGGGCACAGATACGCAGTATTTT.

The chain has TRBV5-6 and TRBJ2-3; the match to TRBD1 covers 9 bases. The CDR3 contains 17 residues. The germline V gene encodes CDR1 SGHDT and CDR2 YYEEEE. V shed 4 bases, J shed 0 bases, and the junction held 9 bases outside the gene matches. The CDR3 DNA reads TGTGCCAGCAGCGGGTACCGGGACAGGGTTAGCACAGATACGCAGTATTTT. Protein product: CASSGYRDRVSTDTQYF.

The CDR3 loop reads CASSLAPNTEAFF. The CDR3 nucleotides read TGTGCCAGCAGCTTGGCTCCGAACACTGAAGCTTTCTTT. The chain recombines TRBV5-6 with TRBJ1-1, with D unresolved. The CDR3 spans 13 residues. Deletions cut 0 bases from V and 1 base from J, with 4 bases between. Germline CDR1 is SGHDT and CDR2 is YYEEEE.

The rearrangement links TRBV30 to TRBJ2-2; D uncertain. V was trimmed by 1 base and J by 6 bases, leaving 15 bases between them. CDR3 size: 15 residues. CDR1 is GTSNPN, CDR2 SVGIG, per germline (reference sequence). CDR3: CAWSEDSLSAGELFF. The CDR3 nucleotides read TGTGCCTGGAGTGAAGATTCCCTGAGTGCCGGGGAGCTGTTTTTT.

The rearrangement joins TRBV5-1 to TRBJ2-3; 7 nucleotides line up with TRBD2. The germline gives CDR1 SGHRS, CDR2 YFSETQ. V was clipped by 1 base and J by 1 base; unmatched bases: 6. This CDR3 has 16 amino acids. CDR3 in amino acids: CASSLRASGGTDTQYF. CDR3 sequence (DNA): TGCGCCAGCAGCTTGAGGGCTAGCGGAGGCACAGATACGCAGTATTTT.

This clone was seen a single time. J is TRBJ2-6 and V is TRBV27, with D possibly TRBD1 on 6 matching bases. Per germline, CDR1 MNHEY and CDR2 SMNVEV (reference sequence). Trimming shortened V by 5 bases and J by 1 base, and 9 bases separated the two germline ends. The CDR3 length is 15 residues. CDR3 nucleotide sequence: TGTGCCAGCAGTCCGGACAGTTCTGGGGCCAACGTCCTGACTTTC. Translation: CASSPDSSGANVLTF. The complete variable domain, with remaining parts taken from reference TRBV27 and TRBJ2-6, reads EAQVTQNPRYLITVTGKKLTVTCSQNMNHEYMSWYRQDPGLGLRQIYYSMNVEVTDKGDVPEGYKVSRKEKRNFPLILESPSPNQTSLYFCASSPDSSGANVLTFGAGSRLTVL.

The rearrangement uses TRBV4-2 and TRBJ2-1, with TRBD2 identical over 13 bases. Germline V gives CDR1 LGHNA, CDR2 YNFKEQ. After removal of 4 bases from V and 2 bases from J, the junction contained 5 bases not matched to a gene. The CDR3 has 17 amino acids. DNA for the CDR3: TGTGCCAGCAGCCGGAAGGGACTAGCGGGGACCTACAATGAGCAGTTCTTC. Its protein product is CASSRKGLAGTYNEQFF.

V usage is TRBV30 and J usage is TRBJ2-2; 8 nucleotides align to TRBD2. Germline loops: CDR1 GTSNPN, CDR2 SVGIG (reference sequence). V lost 4 bases, J lost 0 bases, and 1 base stayed unmatched. The CDR3 has 14 amino acids. The CDR3 here is CAWTGGPNTGELFF. Here the CDR3 DNA reads TGTGCCTGGACGGGGGGGCCGAACACCGGGGAGCTGTTTTTT.

The J gene is TRBJ2-1, the V gene TRBV10-3; 7 nucleotides align to TRBD1. CDR1 is ENHRY, CDR2 SYGVKD, per germline. The ends lost 6 bases at V and 5 bases at J; junction bases unmatched: 10. This CDR3 has 15 amino acids. The CDR3 region has the DNA TGTGCCATCAGGGAACAGGGGTTGAACAACAATGAGCAGTTCTTC. Translated: CAIREQGLNNNEQFF.

Concerning this clone itself: Other DNA sequences in this sample translate to the same CDR3. This chain connects TRBV4-2 to TRBJ2-5, with 8 bases matching TRBD1. Unmatched junction bases numbered 8, after V lost 1 base and J lost 4 bases. From germline, CDR1 is LGHNA and CDR2 YNFKEQ. The CDR3 is 16 amino acids. The CDR3 reads CASSQGVDRGSETQYF. CDR3 nucleotide sequence: TGTGCCAGCAGCCAAGGGGTCGACAGGGGATCAGAGACCCAGTACTTC.

This clone was counted once. The chain employs TRBV10-3 and TRBJ2-6, with D possibly matching TRBD2 (5 bases). Trimming cost V 0 bases and J 12 bases, with 9 bases left between them. This CDR3 has 13 residues. Germline CDR1 ENHRY, CDR2 SYGVKD. Written as DNA, the CDR3 is TGTGCCATCAGTGAGTCCCGGGGTACCGTCCTGACTTTC. Protein sequence: CAISESRGTVLTF.

This clone was detected only a few times. V gene TRBV7-2 combines with J gene TRBJ2-7, with 7 bases aligning to TRBD1. The V gene's germline CDR1 is SGHTA and CDR2 FQGNSA. J gave up 7 bases and V 5 bases, and 11 bases lay outside the gene matches. The CDR3 length is 14 residues. The CDR3 here is CASSQDRVVGEQYF. The CDR3 DNA reads TGTGCCAGCAGCCAAGACAGGGTCGTTGGGGAGCAGTACTTC.